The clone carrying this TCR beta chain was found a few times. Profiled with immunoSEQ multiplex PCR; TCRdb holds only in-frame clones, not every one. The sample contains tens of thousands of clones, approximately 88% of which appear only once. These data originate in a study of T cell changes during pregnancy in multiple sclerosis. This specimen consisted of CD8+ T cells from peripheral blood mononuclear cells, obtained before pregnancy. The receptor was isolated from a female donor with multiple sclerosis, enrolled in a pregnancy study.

The CDR3 region is CASSHERGGVETQYF. The CDR3 bases are TGCGCCAGCAGCCACGAACGGGGGGGGGTTGAGACCCAGTACTTC. The rearrangement links TRBV4-3 to TRBJ2-5; 8 bases map to TRBD2. Trimming removed 3 bases from V and 5 bases from J; junction bases left unmatched: 8. Per germline, CDR1 LGHNA and CDR2 YSLEER. The CDR3 totals 15 residues.